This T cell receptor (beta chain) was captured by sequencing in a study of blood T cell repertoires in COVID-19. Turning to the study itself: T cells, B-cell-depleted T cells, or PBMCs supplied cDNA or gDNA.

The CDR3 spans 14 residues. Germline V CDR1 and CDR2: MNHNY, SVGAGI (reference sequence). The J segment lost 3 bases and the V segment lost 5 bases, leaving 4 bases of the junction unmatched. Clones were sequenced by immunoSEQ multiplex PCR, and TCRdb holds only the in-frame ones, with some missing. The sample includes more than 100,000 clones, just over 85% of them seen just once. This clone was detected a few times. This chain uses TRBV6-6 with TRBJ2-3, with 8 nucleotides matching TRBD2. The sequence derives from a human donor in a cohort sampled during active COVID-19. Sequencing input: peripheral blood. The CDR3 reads CASSRGGSTDTQYF. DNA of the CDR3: TGTGCCAGCAGTCGCGGGGGGTCTACAGATACGCAGTATTTT.